This TCR beta chain was recorded in a study of response to subunit inactivated influenza vaccine. TCRdb processed the RT-PCR reads anew with MiXCR; each CDR3 protein has one entry. Among roughly 570,000 distinct CDR3 sequences, 13% were seen once, and the ten largest hold less than 15%. Germline V lookup: CDR1 SEHNR, CDR2 FQNEAQ (reference sequence). The V and J ends lost 9 bases and 2 bases, in that order; junction bases with no gene match: 5. The CDR3 is 14 residues long. This clonotype was observed a handful of times. This receptor was taken from a man aged 50 to 59 who received an inactivated influenza vaccine. The specimen was PBMCs from blood, collected about 6 weeks after vaccination. The chain couples TRBV7-9 to TRBJ2-2; the match to TRBD1 covers 8 bases. CDR3 in DNA: TGTGCCAGGAACGACAGGGGAAACACCGGGGAGCTGTTTTTT. Translation gives CARNDRGNTGELFF.